This T cell receptor (beta chain) was found in a study of T cell responses to AZD1222 COVID-19 vaccine (dated by TCRdb to about 2021). Background for the entire study: AZD1222 recipients given second doses at about 4 weeks or at about 12 weeks were pooled, since spike-specific TCR depth and breadth were not found to differ between the two schedules. Trial participants were enrolled into age subgroups of 18-55, 56-69 and 70-plus years, which contained 148, 28 and 57 TCR-sequenced participants, respectively. A total of more than 230 trial participants underwent TCR sequencing, of whom some 200 had received two doses of AZD1222 and about 25 had received two doses of the MenACWY control vaccine. Results and caveats for the whole study, not just this receptor: In the small 56-69-year group, the increase in depth fell short of significance, most likely because of low power. Only six or seven AZD1222 recipients were SARS-CoV-2 seropositive at baseline, limiting conclusions about previously exposed vaccinees. Reportedly, close to half of the unique spike-specific TCRs recognized epitopes lying outside the regions that are mutated in the B.1.351 and B.1.1.7 variants. After two AZD1222 doses, both the breadth and the depth of spike-specific TCRs were significantly higher than at day 0 and than in MenACWY recipients. Vaccine-associated CD4 TCRs spanned the whole spike protein, with dominant responses in regions 160-218 and 743-854. Because no samples from the day 14 peak response were available, repertoires could be characterized only after the peak T cell response. Participants were mostly white British and included more females than males, and it was suggested by the authors that clonal diversity may have been underestimated.

The CDR3 numbers 14 residues from cysteine through phenylalanine. The only DNA kept is the CDR3, 42 bases in frame from the first base. On this clone itself: No antigen is known for it. Base qualities are not provided; no much larger clone lies one nucleotide away.

Reading the label with the study, this specimen's time point is: baseline before first vaccination. Samples from vaccinated people were obtained from the UK trials COV001 and COV002, which included a single-blind randomized controlled phase 2/3 trial of AZD1222 (ChAdOx1 nCoV-19) in healthy adults. Trial participant PBMC samples were collected at day 0 and day 28 after the second dose for TCRbeta chain sequencing. The CDR3 regions of human TCRbeta chains were subjected to immunosequencing. Concerning the study's data processing: Repertoire TCRs were checked for matches against a reference library of SARS-CoV-2-specific TCRs that had been generated using the MIRA antigen-specificity platform. Breadth was defined as the fraction of unique TCRs that were SARS-CoV-2-associated, and depth was defined as the fraction of total T cells that were SARS-CoV-2-associated. Using the MIRA data, each spike-specific TCR was assigned both to the spike region to which the TCR was reactive and to a CD4 or CD8 class. Log10-transformed breadth and depth values were compared by one-way ANOVA with Sidak's multiple comparisons tests. The immuneACCESS repertoire file appears here via TCRdb, limited to in-frame rearrangements. These files lack a portion of the clones; in checked studies, under half of the deficit traces to unresolved V genes, and the cause of the others is not known. The DNA gave D and trimming, while V, J and clone size come from that table. Counted in this sample were 150,000 to 200,000 clones; around nine tenths of them appeared once. Over 6% of the sample is held by the ten biggest clonotypes.

The sequence is built from TRBV21-1 and TRBJ2-5; TRBD2 is taken as the D call from the table, unchecked against the DNA. TRBV21-1 constitutes a pseudogene. The sequenced sample was peripheral blood, obtained on day 0 of AZD1222 vaccination. This TCR was recovered from an adult in good health. The CDR3 corresponds to CARRADLALETQYF. The sequenced DNA is TGTGCCAGGCGGGCCGACCTAGCCTTAGAGACCCAGTACTTC.